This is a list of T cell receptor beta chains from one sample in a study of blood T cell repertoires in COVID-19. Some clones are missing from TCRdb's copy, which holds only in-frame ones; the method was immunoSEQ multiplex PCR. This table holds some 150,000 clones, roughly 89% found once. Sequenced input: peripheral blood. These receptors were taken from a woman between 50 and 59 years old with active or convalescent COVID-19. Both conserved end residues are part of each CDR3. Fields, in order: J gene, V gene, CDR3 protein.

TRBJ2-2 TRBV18 CASSPQSRVPPTGELFF
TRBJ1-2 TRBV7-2 CASSPALTVYGYTF
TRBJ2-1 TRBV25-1 CASSDPKPGHFSYNEQFF
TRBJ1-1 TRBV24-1 CATSDFAVANTEAFF
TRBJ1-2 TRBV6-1 CASSEPGQITYGYTF
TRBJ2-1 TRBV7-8 CASSLRGETSGWDEQFF
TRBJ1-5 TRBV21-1 CASRARGHPLLGRQPQHF
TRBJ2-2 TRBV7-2 CASSPLSGTGWPGELFF
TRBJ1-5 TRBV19 CASSRGQNQPQHF
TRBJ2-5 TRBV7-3 CASSATGQGETQYF
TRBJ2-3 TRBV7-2 CASSPGTTDTQYF
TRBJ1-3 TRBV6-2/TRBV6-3 CASSRPRGNTIYF
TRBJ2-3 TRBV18 CASSLDRYSTDTQYF
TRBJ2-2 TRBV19 CASNGLAANTGELFF
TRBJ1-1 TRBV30 CAWSPKRVEAFF
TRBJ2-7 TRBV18 CASSKIGEQYF
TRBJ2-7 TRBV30 CAYGPSVGEQYF
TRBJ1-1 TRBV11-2 CASSSPGTEAFF
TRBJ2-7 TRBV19 CASAGTGGHEQYF
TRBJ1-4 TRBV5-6 CASSLYEATNEKLFF
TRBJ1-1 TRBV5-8 CASSFLYRVGDTEAFF
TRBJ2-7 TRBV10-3 CAISESAGASYEQYF
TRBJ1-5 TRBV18 CASSPQGQSNQPQHF
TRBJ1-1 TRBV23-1 CARVRGNTEAFF
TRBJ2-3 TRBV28 CASTRGGLTDTQYF
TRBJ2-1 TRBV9 CASRGAYRDEQFF
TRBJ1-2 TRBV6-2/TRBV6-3 CASSRTGTDGYTF
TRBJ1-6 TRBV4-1 CASSHLTGVDSPLHF
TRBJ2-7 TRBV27 CASSSPRLAGGPLYEQYF
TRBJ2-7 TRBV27 CASSFSGQGRSYEQYF
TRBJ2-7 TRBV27 CASSSTGQGKSEQYF
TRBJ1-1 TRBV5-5 CASSSGTALPNTEAFF